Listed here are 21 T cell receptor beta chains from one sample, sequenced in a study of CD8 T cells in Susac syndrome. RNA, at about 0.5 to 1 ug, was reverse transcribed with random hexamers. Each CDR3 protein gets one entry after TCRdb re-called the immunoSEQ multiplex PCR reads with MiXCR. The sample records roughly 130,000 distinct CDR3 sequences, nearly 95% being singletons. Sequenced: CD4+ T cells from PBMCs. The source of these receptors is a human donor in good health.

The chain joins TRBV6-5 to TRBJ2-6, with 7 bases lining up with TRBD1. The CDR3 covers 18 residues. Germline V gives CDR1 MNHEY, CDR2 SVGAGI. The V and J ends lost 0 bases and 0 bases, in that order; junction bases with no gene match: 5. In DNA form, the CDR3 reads TGTGCCAGCAGTTACTCCGGACAGGTCTACTCTGGGGCCAACGTCCTGACTTTC. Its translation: CASSYSGQVYSGANVLTF.

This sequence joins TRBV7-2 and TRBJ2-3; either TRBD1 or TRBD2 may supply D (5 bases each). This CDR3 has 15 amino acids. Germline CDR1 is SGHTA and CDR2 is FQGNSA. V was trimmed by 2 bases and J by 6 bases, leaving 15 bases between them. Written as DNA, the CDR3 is TGTGCCAGCAGCTTACCCACGAGGGGAAGGGATACGCAGTATTTT. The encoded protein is CASSLPTRGRDTQYF. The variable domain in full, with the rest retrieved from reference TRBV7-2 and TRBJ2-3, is GAGVSQSPSNKVTEKGKDVELRCDPISGHTALYWYRQSLGQGLEFLIYFQGNSAPDKSGLPSDRFSAERTGGSVSTLTIQRTQQEDSAVYLCASSLPTRGRDTQYFGPGTRLTVL.

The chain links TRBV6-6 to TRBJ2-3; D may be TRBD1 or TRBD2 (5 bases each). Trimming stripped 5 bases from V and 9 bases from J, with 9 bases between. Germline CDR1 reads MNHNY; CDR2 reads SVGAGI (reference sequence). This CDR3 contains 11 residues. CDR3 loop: CASSDRGTQYF. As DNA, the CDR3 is TGTGCCAGCAGTGACAGAGGGACGCAGTATTTT.

In DNA form, the CDR3 reads TGTGCTTCGGGACAGGGCTATGAGCAGTTCTTC. Protein sequence: CASGQGYEQFF. The chain employs TRBV19 and TRBJ2-1, with 9 bases identical to TRBD1. Germline-derived CDR1 and CDR2 are LNHDA and SQIVND (reference sequence). This CDR3 spans 11 amino acids.

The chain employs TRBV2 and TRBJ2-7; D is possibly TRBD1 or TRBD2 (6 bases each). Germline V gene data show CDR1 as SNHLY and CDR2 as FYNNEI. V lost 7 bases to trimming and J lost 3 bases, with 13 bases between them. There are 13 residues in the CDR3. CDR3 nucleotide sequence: TGTGCCAGCACCTCACAGGGAGGCTACGAGCAGTACTTC. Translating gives CASTSQGGYEQYF.

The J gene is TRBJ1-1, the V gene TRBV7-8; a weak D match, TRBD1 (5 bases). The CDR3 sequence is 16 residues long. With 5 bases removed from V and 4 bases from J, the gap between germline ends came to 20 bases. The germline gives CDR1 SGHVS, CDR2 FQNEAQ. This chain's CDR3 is CASSPRVGELGTEAFF. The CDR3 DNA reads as TGTGCCAGCAGCCCTCGGGTAGGGGAGTTGGGCACTGAAGCTTTCTTT.

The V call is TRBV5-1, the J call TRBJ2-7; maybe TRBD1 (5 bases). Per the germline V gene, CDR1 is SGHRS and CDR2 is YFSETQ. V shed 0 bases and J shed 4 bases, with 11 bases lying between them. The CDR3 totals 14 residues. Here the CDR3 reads CASSLEPGKYEQYF. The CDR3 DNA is TGCGCCAGCAGCTTGGAACCAGGGAAGTACGAGCAGTACTTC.

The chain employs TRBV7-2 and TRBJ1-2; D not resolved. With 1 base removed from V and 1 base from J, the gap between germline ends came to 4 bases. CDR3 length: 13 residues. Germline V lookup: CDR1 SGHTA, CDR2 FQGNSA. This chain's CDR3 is CASSLEVNYGYTF. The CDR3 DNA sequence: TGTGCCAGCAGCTTAGAGGTTAACTATGGCTACACCTTC. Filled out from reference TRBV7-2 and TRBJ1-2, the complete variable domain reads GAGVSQSPSNKVTEKGKDVELRCDPISGHTALYWYRQSLGQGLEFLIYFQGNSAPDKSGLPSDRFSAERTGGSVSTLTIQRTQQEDSAVYLCASSLEVNYGYTFGSGTRLTVV.

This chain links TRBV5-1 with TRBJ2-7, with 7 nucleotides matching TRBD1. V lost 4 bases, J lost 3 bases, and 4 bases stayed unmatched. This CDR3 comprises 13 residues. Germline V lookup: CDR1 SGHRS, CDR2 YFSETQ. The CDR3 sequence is CASSRTGDYEQYF. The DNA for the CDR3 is TGCGCCAGCAGCCGGACAGGAGACTACGAGCAGTACTTC.

CDR3 residues: CASSLSQVSSYNEQFF. The CDR3 DNA sequence: TGCGCCAGCAGCCTTTCTCAGGTCAGCTCCTACAATGAGCAGTTCTTC. The V call is TRBV4-1, the J call TRBJ2-1; D is ambiguous. V shed 4 bases and J shed 0 bases, with 13 bases lying between them. In germline, CDR1 is MGHRA, CDR2 YSYEKL. The CDR3 is made up of 16 amino acids.

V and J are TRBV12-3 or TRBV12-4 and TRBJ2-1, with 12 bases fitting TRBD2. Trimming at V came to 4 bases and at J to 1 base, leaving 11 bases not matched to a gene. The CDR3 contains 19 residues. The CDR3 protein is CASSSLAGGHGYSYNEQFF. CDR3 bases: TGTGCCAGCAGTTCACTAGCGGGAGGACACGGTTATTCCTACAATGAGCAGTTCTTC.

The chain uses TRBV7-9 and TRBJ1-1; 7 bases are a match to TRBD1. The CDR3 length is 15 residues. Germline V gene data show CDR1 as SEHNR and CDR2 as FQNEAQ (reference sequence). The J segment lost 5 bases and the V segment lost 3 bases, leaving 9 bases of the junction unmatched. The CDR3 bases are TGTGCCAGCAGCTTTGCAGGGGGTAGGGCGACTGAAGCTTTCTTT. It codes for CASSFAGGRATEAFF. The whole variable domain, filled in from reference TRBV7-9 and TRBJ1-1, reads DTGVSQNPRHKITKRGQNVTFRCDPISEHNRLYWYRQTLGQGPEFLTYFQNEAQLEKSRLLSDRFSAERPKGSFSTLEIQRTEQGDSAMYLCASSFAGGRATEAFFGQGTRLTVV.

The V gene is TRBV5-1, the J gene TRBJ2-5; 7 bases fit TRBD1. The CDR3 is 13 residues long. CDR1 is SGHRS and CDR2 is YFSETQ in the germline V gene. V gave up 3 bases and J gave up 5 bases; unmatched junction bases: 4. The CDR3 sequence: CASSSGQDETQYF. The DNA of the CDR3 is TGCGCCAGCAGCTCAGGACAGGACGAGACCCAGTACTTC.

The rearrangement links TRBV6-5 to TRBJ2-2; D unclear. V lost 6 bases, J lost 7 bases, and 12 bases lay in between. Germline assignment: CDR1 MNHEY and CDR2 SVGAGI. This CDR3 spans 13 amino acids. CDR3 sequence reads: CASRNSQGGELFF. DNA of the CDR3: TGTGCCAGCAGGAATAGCCAAGGCGGGGAGCTGTTTTTT.

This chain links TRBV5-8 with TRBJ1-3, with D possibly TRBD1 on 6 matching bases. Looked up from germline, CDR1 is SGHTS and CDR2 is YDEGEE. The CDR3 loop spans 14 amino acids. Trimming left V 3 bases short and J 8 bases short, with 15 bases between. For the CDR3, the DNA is TGTGCCAGCAGCTCCCATCAGGGGCGTGACACCATATATTTT. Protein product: CASSSHQGRDTIYF.

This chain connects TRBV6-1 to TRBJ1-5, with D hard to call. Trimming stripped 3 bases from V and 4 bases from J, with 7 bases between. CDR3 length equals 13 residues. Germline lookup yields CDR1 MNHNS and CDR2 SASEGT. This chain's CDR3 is CASSDGLNQPQHF. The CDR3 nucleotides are TGTGCCAGCAGTGATGGGTTAAATCAGCCCCAGCATTTT.

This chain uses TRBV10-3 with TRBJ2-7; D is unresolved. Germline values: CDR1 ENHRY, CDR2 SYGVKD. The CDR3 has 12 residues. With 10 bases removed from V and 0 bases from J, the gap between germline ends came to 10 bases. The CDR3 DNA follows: TGTGCCACTAAACTGAGCTCCTACGAGCAGTACTTC. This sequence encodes CATKLSSYEQYF.

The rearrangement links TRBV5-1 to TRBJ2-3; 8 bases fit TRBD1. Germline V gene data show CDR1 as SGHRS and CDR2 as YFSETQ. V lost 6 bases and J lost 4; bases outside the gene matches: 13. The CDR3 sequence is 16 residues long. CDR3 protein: CASTLGQGRRADTQYF. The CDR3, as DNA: TGCGCCAGCACCCTTGGACAGGGCCGCAGAGCAGATACGCAGTATTTT.

The CDR3 DNA is TGTGCCAGCAAGGGCCAAGGGCTAACTGAAGCTTTCTTT. The encoded protein is CASKGQGLTEAFF. V usage is TRBV2 and J usage is TRBJ1-1; no definite D call. The V end lost 7 bases, the J end lost 5 bases, and 14 bases lay between the germline ends. The CDR3 length is 13 residues. Germline loops: CDR1 SNHLY, CDR2 FYNNEI.

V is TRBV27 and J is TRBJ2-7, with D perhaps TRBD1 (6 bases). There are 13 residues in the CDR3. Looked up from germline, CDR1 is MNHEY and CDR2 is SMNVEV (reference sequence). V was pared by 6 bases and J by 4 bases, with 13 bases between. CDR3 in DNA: TGTGCCAGCAGGCTTCAAGGGGGATACGAGCAGTACTTC. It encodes CASRLQGGYEQYF.

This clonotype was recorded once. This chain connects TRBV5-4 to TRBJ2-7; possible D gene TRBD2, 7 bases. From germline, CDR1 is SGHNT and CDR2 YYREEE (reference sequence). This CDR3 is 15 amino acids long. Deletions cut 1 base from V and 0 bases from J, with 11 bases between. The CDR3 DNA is TGTGCCAGCAGCTTGAGGGGGGGTAGCTCCTACGAGCAGTACTTC. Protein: CASSLRGGSSYEQYF. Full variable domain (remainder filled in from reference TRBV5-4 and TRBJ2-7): ETGVTQSPTHLIKTRGQQVTLRCSSQSGHNTVSWYQQALGQGPQFIFQYYREEENGRGNFPPRFSGLQFPNYSSELNVNALELDDSALYLCASSLRGGSSYEQYFGPGTRLTVT.